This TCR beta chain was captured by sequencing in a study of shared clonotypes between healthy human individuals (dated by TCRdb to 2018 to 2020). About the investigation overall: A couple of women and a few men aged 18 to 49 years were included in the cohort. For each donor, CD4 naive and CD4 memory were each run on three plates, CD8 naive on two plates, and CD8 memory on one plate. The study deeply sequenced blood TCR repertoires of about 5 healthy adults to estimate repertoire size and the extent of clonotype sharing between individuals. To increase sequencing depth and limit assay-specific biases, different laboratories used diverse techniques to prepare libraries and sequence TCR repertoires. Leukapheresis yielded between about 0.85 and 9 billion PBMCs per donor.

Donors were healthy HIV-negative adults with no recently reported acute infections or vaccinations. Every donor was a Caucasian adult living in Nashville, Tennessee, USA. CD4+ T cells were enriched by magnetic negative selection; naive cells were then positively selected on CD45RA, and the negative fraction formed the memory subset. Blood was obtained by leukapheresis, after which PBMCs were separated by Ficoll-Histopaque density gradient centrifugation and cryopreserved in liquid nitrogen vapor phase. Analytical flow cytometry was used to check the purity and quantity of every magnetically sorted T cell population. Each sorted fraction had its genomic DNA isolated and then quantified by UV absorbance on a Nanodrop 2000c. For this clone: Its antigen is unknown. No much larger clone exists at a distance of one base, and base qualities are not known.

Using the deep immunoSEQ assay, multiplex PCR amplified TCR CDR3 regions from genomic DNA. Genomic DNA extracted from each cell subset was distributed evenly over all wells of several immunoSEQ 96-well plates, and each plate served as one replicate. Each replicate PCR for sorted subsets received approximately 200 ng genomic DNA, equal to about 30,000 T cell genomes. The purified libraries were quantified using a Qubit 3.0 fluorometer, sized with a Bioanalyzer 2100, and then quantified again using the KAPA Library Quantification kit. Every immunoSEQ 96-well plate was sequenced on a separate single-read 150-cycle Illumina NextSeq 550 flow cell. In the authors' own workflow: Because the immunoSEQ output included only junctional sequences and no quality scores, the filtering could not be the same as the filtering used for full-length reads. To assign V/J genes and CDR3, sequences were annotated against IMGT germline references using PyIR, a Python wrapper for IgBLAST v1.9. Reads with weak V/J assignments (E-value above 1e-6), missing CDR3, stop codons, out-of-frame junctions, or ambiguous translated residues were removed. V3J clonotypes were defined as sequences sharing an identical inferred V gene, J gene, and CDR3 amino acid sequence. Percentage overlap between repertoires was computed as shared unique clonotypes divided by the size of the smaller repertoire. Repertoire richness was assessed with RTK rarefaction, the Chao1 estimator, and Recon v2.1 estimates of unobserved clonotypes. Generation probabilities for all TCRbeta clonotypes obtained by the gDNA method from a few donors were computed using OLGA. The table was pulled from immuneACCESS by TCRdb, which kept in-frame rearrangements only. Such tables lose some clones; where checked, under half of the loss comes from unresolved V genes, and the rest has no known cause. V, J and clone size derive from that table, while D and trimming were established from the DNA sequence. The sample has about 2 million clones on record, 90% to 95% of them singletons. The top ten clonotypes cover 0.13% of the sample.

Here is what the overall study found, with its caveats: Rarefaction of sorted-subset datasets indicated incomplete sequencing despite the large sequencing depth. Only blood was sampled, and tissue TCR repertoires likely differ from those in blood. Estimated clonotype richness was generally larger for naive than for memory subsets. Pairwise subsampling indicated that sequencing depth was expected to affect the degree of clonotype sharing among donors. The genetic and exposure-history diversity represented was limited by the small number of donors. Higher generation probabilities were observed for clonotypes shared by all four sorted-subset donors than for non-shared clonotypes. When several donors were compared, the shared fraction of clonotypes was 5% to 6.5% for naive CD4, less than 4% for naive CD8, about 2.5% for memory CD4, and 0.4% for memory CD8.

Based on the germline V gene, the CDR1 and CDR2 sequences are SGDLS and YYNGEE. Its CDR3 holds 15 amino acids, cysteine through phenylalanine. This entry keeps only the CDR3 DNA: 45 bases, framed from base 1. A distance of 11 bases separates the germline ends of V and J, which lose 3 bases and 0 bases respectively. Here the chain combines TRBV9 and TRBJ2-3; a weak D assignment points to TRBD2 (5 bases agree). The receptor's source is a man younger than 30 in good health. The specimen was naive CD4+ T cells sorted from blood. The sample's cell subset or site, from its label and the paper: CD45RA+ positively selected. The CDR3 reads CASSAGLLSTDTQYF. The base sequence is TGTGCCAGCAGCGCCGGACTTCTTAGCACAGATACGCAGTATTTT.